These 9 T cell receptor beta chains originate from one sample sequenced in a study of PD-L1 blockade in urothelial cancer. Described time point: pretreatment peripheral blood. Repertoires were generated with immunoSEQ multiplex PCR, while TCRdb's copy carries only in-frame clones and drops some. The sample has about 130,000 clones, less than 85% seen once; the top ten hold roughly 2.9%. This sample comprised PBMCs, obtained around atezolizumab (anti-PD-L1) treatment. The receptors stem from a man over 45 with urothelial cancer.

The CDR3 coding sequence is TGTGCCAGCAGCCCTAGCGGGAGTCTATACGAGCAGTACTTC. Translating it yields CASSPSGSLYEQYF. The rearrangement uses TRBV9 and TRBJ2-7; TRBD2 aligns across 10 bases. V dropped 4 bases and J dropped 4; count of bases not matched to a gene: 5. Germline assignment: CDR1 SGDLS and CDR2 YYNGEE. The CDR3 length is 14 residues. Supplemented by reference TRBV9 and TRBJ2-7, the full variable domain reads DSGVTQTPKHLITATGQRVTLRCSPRSGDLSVYWYQQSLDQGLQFLIQYYNGEERAKGNILERFSAQQFPDLHSELNLSSLELGDSALYFCASSPSGSLYEQYFGPGTRLTVT.

This clone occurred once. V and J are TRBV18 and TRBJ1-1; D is ambiguous. This CDR3 has 15 residues. Trimming took 2 bases from V and 3 from J, leaving 13 bases between them. CDR1 is KGHSH and CDR2 is LQKENI in the germline V gene. CDR3 region: CASSPLINGDTEAFF. CDR3 sequence (DNA): TGTGCCAGCTCACCATTAATTAACGGAGACACTGAAGCTTTCTTT. Complete variable domain (other parts from reference TRBV18 and TRBJ1-1): NAGVMQNPRHLVRRRGQEARLRCSPMKGHSHVYWYRQLPEEGLKFMVYLQKENIIDESGMPKERFSAEFPKEGPSILRIQQVVRGDSAAYFCASSPLINGDTEAFFGQGTRLTVV.

The chain recombines TRBV5-1 with TRBJ2-7; 9 bases line up with TRBD2. This CDR3 is 14 amino acids long. Germline CDR1 is SGHRS and CDR2 is YFSETQ. V dropped 4 bases and J dropped 1; count of bases not matched to a gene: 3. The CDR3: CASSETSGSYEQYF. The CDR3, as DNA: TGCGCCAGCAGCGAGACTAGCGGTTCCTACGAGCAGTACTTC.

The rearrangement joins TRBV28 to TRBJ1-6; 8 nucleotides line up with TRBD1. The germline CDR1 and CDR2 sequences are MDHEN and SYDVKM. This CDR3 has 16 residues. The J segment lost 10 bases and the V segment lost 2 bases, leaving 10 bases of the junction unmatched. The CDR3 here is CASSLLQGAGGSPLHF. The CDR3 nucleotides are TGTGCCAGCAGTTTACTCCAGGGGGCAGGTGGGTCACCCCTCCACTTT.

This clone appeared once. V usage is TRBV19 and J usage is TRBJ1-6, with 9 bases fitting TRBD1. V shed 9 bases and J 7 bases; nucleotides not matched to a gene: 13. CDR1 is LNHDA and CDR2 is SQIVND in the germline V gene (reference sequence). This CDR3 has 16 residues. CDR3 amino acids: CASSGQGWTFNSPLHF. In nucleotides, the CDR3 is TGTGCCAGCTCGGGACAGGGCTGGACCTTCAATTCACCCCTCCACTTT.

This clone showed up many times. The chain couples TRBV10-3 to TRBJ1-1; D is unclear. Trimming took off 3 bases at V and 5 bases at J, with 13 bases between the two ends. The CDR3 length is 14 residues. From germline, CDR1 is ENHRY and CDR2 SYGVKD. In nucleotides, the CDR3 is TGTGCCATCAGTGATGGCGGAGATGTGACTGAAGCTTTCTTT. It encodes CAISDGGDVTEAFF.

This sequence joins TRBV6-5 and TRBJ2-7, with no clear D. The CDR3 runs 10 residues. V shed 10 bases and J shed 1 base, with 5 bases lying between them. The germline V gene encodes CDR1 MNHEY and CDR2 SVGAGI. CDR3 nucleotides: TGTGCCACTAGATCCTACGAGCAGTACTTC. Its protein product is CATRSYEQYF.

The chain employs TRBV5-6 and TRBJ1-4; no reliable D call. The CDR3 is 15 amino acids. The V end lost 1 base, the J end lost 1 base, and 8 bases lay between the germline ends. CDR1 is SGHDT, CDR2 YYEEEE, per germline. Here the CDR3 DNA reads TGTGCCAGCAGCTTGTCTGGAGGAACTAATGAAAAACTGTTTTTT. Protein: CASSLSGGTNEKLFF.

The gene calls are TRBV27 and TRBJ1-2; D is ambiguous. CDR3 length: 14 residues. V was shortened by 6 bases and J by 8 bases, with 19 bases between the two germline ends. Per germline, CDR1 MNHEY and CDR2 SMNVEV (reference sequence). CDR3 loop: CASSSRSGVWGYTF. In DNA, the CDR3 is TGTGCCAGCAGCTCCCGTAGCGGCGTTTGGGGCTACACCTTC.